This TCR beta chain was sequenced for a study of early T cells in non-severe SARS-CoV-2 infection. General study points: Reliance on VDJdb matching favored anti-spike CD8 responses; private and CD4 specificities were missed.

Individual cDNA molecules received unique molecular identifiers. TCRdb used MiXCR to reprocess the 5' RACE reads, holding one entry per CDR3 protein. The repertoire holds about 97,000 distinct CDR3 sequences, with about 10% as singletons. This CDR3 region has 16 residues. The germline gives CDR1 SEHNR, CDR2 FQNEAQ (reference sequence). As to this clonotype: What it recognizes is unknown. One junction end does not reproduce the germline sequence, and a read error may be involved.

The chain carries TRBV7-9 and TRBJ1-2, with D possibly TRBD1 on 5 matching bases. This clonotype originated in an adult who was a healthcare worker with PCR-confirmed SARS-CoV-2 infection or an uninfected control (not recorded which). Here the sequenced sample was whole blood, taken at baseline. CDR3 nucleotides: TGTGTCAGCAGCTTAGGGGAAAGCGGGGATAACTATGGCTACACCTTC. Its protein product is CVSSLGESGDNYGYTF.